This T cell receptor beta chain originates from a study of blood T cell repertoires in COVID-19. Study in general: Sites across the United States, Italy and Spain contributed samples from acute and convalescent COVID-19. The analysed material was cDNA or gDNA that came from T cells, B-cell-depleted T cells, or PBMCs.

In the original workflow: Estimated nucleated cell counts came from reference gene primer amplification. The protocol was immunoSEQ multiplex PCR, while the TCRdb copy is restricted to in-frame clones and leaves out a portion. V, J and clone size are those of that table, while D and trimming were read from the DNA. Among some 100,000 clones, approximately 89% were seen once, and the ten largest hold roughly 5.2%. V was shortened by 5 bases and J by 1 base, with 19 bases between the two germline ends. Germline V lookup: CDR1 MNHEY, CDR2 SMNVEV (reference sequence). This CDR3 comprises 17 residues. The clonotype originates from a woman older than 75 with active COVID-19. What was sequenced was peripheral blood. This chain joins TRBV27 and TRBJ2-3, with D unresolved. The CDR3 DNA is TGTGCCAGCAGTCCTCTCGGTATAAATTCGGGCACAGATACGCAGTATTTT. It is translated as CASSPLGINSGTDTQYF.